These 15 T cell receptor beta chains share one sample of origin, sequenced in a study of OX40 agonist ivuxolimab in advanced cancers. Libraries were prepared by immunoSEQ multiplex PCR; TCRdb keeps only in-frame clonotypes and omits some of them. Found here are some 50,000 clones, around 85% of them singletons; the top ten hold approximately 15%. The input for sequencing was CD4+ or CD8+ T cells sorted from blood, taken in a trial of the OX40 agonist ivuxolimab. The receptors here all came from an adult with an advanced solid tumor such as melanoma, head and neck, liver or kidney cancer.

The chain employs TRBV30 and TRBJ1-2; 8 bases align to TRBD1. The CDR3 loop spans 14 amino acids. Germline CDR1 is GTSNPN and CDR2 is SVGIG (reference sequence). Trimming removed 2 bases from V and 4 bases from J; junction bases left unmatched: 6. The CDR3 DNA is TGTGCCTGGAGTTCACAGGGGGGAGGCTATGGCTACACCTTC. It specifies CAWSSQGGGYGYTF.

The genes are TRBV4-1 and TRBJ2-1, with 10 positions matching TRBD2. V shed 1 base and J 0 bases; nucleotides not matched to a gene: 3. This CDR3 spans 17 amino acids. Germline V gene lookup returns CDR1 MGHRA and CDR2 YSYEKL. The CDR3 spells CASSQVAGGLSYNEQFF. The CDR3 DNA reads TGCGCCAGCAGCCAAGTAGCGGGAGGCCTCTCCTACAATGAGCAGTTCTTC.

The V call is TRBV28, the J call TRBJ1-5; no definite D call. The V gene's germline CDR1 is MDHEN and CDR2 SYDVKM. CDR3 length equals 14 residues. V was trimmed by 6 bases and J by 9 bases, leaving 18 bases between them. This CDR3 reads CASRKRTGVWPQHF. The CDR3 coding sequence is TGTGCCAGCAGGAAAAGGACGGGAGTTTGGCCCCAGCATTTT.

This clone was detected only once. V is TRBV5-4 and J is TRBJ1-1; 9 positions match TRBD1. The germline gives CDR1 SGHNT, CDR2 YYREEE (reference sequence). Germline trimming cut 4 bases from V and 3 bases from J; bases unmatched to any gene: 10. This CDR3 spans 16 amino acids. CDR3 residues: CASSIGQGFRDTEAFF. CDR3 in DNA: TGTGCCAGCAGCATTGGACAGGGGTTTCGCGACACTGAAGCTTTCTTT.

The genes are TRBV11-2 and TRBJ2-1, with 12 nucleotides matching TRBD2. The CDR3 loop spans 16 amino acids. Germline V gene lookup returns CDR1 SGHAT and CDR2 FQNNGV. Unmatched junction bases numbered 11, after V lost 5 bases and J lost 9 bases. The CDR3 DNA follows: TGTGCCAGCAGCCTACGACTAGCGGGAGCACGGGTTGAGCAGTTCTTC. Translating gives CASSLRLAGARVEQFF.

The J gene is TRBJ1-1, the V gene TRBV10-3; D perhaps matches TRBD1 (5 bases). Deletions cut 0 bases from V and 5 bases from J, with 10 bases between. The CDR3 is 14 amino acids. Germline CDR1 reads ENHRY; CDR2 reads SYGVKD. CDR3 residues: CAISESPGRTEAFF. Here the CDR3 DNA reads TGTGCCATCAGTGAGTCACCAGGGAGGACTGAAGCTTTCTTT.

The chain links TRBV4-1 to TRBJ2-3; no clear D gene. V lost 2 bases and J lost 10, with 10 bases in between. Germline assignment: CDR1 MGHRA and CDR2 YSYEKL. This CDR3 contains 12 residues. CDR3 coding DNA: TGCGCCAGCAGCCAATCGATCCGGGCGCAGTATTTT. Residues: CASSQSIRAQYF.

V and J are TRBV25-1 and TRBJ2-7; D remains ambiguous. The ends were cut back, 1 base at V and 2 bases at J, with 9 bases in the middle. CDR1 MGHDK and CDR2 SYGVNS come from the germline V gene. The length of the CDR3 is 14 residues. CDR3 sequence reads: CASSEFQVPYEQYF. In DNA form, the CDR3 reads TGTGCCAGCAGTGAATTTCAGGTGCCCTACGAGCAGTACTTC.

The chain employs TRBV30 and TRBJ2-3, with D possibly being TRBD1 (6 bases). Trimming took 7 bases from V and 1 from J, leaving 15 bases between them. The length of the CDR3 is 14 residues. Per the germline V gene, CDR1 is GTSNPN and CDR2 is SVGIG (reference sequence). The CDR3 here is CASSGAYGTDTQYF. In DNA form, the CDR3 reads TGTGCCTCTTCAGGGGCCTATGGCACAGATACGCAGTATTTT. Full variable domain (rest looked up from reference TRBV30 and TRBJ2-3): SQTIHQWPATLVQPVGSPLSLECTVEGTSNPNLYWYRQAAGRGLQLLFYSVGIGQISSEVPQNLSASRPQDRQFILSSKKLLLSDSGFYLCASSGAYGTDTQYFGPGTRLTVL.

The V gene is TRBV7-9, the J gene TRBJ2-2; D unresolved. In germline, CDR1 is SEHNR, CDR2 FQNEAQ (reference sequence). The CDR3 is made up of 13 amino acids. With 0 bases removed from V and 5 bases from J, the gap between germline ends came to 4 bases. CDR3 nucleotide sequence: TGTGCCAGCAGCTTAGCGGCTACCGGGGAGCTGTTTTTT. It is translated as CASSLAATGELFF. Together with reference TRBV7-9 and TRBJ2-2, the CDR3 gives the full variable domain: DTGVSQNPRHKITKRGQNVTFRCDPISEHNRLYWYRQTLGQGPEFLTYFQNEAQLEKSRLLSDRFSAERPKGSFSTLEIQRTEQGDSAMYLCASSLAATGELFFGEGSRLTVL.

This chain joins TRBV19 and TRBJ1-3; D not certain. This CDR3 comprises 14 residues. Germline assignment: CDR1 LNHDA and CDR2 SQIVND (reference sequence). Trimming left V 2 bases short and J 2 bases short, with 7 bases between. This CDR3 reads CASSIRGTGNTIYF. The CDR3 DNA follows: TGTGCCAGTAGTATACGGGGTACTGGAAACACCATATATTTT.

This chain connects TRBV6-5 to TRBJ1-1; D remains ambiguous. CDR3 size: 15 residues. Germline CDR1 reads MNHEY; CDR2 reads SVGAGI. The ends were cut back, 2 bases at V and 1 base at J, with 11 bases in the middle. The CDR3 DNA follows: TGTGCCAGCAGTTACAACCCTGGTAGGAACACTGAAGCTTTCTTT. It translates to CASSYNPGRNTEAFF.

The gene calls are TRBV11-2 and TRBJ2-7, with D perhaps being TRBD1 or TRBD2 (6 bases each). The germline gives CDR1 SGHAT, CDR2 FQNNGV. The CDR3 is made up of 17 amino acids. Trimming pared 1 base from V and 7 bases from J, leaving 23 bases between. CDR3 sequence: CASSLVPGQTQGGEQYF. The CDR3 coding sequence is TGTGCCAGCAGCTTAGTTCCCGGGCAAACCCAAGGGGGGGAGCAGTACTTC.

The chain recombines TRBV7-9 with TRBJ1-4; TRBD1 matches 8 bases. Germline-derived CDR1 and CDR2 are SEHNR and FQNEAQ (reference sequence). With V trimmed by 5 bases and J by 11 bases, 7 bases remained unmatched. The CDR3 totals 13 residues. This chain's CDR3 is CASSVGQGGKLFF. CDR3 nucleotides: TGTGCCAGCAGCGTCGGACAGGGCGGGAAACTGTTTTTT.

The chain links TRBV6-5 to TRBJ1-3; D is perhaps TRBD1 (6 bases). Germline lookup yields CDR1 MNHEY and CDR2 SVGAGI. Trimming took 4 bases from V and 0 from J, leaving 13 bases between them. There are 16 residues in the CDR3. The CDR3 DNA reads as TGTGCCAGCAGTTTAAGTGGACAGTCCTCTGGAAACACCATATATTTT. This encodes CASSLSGQSSGNTIYF.